This T cell receptor beta chain was identified during a study of metastatic and nonmetastatic thyroid tumors. Germline lookup yields CDR1 MDHEN and CDR2 SYDVKM. Trimming pared 3 bases from V and 8 bases from J, leaving 8 bases between. The CDR3 length is 12 residues. This clone was found a few times. No treatment of any kind had been given to any patient before thyroid surgery. With MiXCR, TCRdb reprocessed the PCR reads. The repertoire has around 2,300 clones, approximately 40% of them found once; the top ten carry over 98%. The chain links TRBV28 to TRBJ2-1, with D uncertain. This receptor was taken from a female donor with papillary thyroid cancer or a benign thyroid nodule (not recorded which). Some clones in this sample may be carry-over from other donors' samples. The sequenced material came from adjacent normal tissue. The CDR3 region is CASSFQTHEQFF. In nucleotides, the CDR3 is TGTGCCAGCAGTTTTCAGACCCATGAGCAGTTCTTC.